This T cell receptor (beta chain) is drawn from a study of blood T cell repertoires in COVID-19. The assay was immunoSEQ multiplex PCR, and TCRdb's table has in-frame clones only and misses some. This table holds around 360,000 clones, around 87% found once. A word on this clone: At one end, the junction sequence differs from germline, possibly due to a read error.

The CDR3 has 16 residues. Germline values: CDR1 LGHDT, CDR2 YNNKEL (reference sequence). The sequenced material came from PBMCs or T cells enriched from blood (not recorded which). The rearrangement links TRBV3-1 (or the pseudogene TRBV3-2) to TRBJ2-4; tentatively, D is TRBD2 (5 bases). The receptor comes from a man aged 35-49 years in a cohort exposed to, infected with or recovered from COVID-19 (not recorded which). This chain's CDR3 is CTSSQVAGLAKNIQYF. The CDR3 nucleotides read TGTACCAGCAGCCAAGTTGCAGGACTAGCCAAAAACATTCAGTACTTC.